Listed below are T cell receptor beta chains from one sample, sequenced in a study of breast tumors, draining lymph nodes, adjacent tissues. Each CDR3 protein is one row after TCRdb ran MiXCR on the multiplex PCR reads. The profile shows 200,000 to 250,000 distinct CDR3 sequences, around 34% of them singletons. Specimen: axillary lymph node tissue. All receptors derive from a female donor with breast cancer. Some clones in this sample may be carry-over from other donors' samples. CDR3s include the opening cysteine and the closing phenylalanine or tryptophan. Fields, in order: CDR3 protein, CDR3 DNA, clone size, D gene, V gene, J gene. A D gene is named only where the DNA matches it firmly. Some rows have no size entry. The others give once, few or many, or a class for an expanded clone.

cdr3_aa: CSARDRAGGAPPYNEQFF; cdr3_nt: TGCAGTGCTAGAGATCGGGCGGGCGGGGCCCCTCCCTACAATGAGCAGTTCTTC; clone_size: many; d_call: NA; v_call: TRBV20-1; j_call: TRBJ2-1
cdr3_aa: CASLRGGGGSNQPQHF; cdr3_nt: TGTGCCAGCCTACGGGGTGGGGGAGGCAGCAATCAGCCCCAGCATTTT; clone_size: many; d_call: NA; v_call: TRBV19; j_call: TRBJ1-5
cdr3_aa: CSASRQYRISGNTIYF; cdr3_nt: TGCAGTGCTAGTCGGCAGTACAGGATTTCTGGAAACACCATATATTTT; clone_size: NA; d_call: NA; v_call: TRBV20-1; j_call: TRBJ1-3
cdr3_aa: CSASLWAGGRWGTDTQYF; cdr3_nt: TGCAGTGCTTCCTTGTGGGCGGGGGGGCGATGGGGCACAGATACGCAGTATTTT; clone_size: many; d_call: TRBD2; v_call: TRBV20-1; j_call: TRBJ2-3
cdr3_aa: CATRTGGSRPQHF; cdr3_nt: TGTGCCACCCGGACAGGGGGCTCTCGGCCCCAGCATTTT; clone_size: few; d_call: TRBD1; v_call: TRBV28; j_call: TRBJ1-5
cdr3_aa: CSVEDHLGETQYF; cdr3_nt: TGCAGCGTTGAAGATCACCTCGGAGAGACCCAGTACTTC; clone_size: many; d_call: NA; v_call: TRBV29-1; j_call: TRBJ2-5
cdr3_aa: CSARDPLADNMYQETQYF; cdr3_nt: TGCAGTGCTAGAGATCCCCTAGCAGATAATATGTACCAAGAGACCCAGTACTTC; clone_size: many; d_call: NA; v_call: TRBV20-1; j_call: TRBJ2-5
cdr3_aa: CASSIGQLNTEAFF; cdr3_nt: TGTGCCAGTAGTATCGGGCAGTTAAACACTGAAGCTTTCTTT; clone_size: few; d_call: NA; v_call: TRBV19; j_call: TRBJ1-1
cdr3_aa: CAGGQVRGGAFF; cdr3_nt: TGTGCCGGGGGACAGGTCCGGGGTGGAGCTTTCTTT; clone_size: NA; d_call: TRBD1; v_call: TRBV7-2; j_call: TRBJ1-1
cdr3_aa: CSASPDRVEKLFF; cdr3_nt: TGCAGTGCTTCGCCCGACAGGGTCGAAAAACTGTTTTTT; clone_size: many; d_call: TRBD1; v_call: TRBV20-1; j_call: TRBJ1-4
cdr3_aa: CASSTTGNYEQYF; cdr3_nt: TGTGCCAGCAGTACCACAGGGAACTACGAGCAGTACTTC; clone_size: many; d_call: NA; v_call: TRBV12-3/TRBV12-4; j_call: TRBJ2-7
cdr3_aa: CSASTSGRAHEQFF; cdr3_nt: TGCAGTGCTTCGACTAGCGGGAGGGCCCATGAGCAGTTCTTC; clone_size: many; d_call: TRBD2; v_call: TRBV20-1; j_call: TRBJ2-1
cdr3_aa: CASSLVRSENQPQHF; cdr3_nt: TGTGCCAGCAGCTTAGTAAGGAGTGAGAATCAGCCCCAGCATTTT; clone_size: many; d_call: NA; v_call: TRBV7-8; j_call: TRBJ1-5
cdr3_aa: CASSSWGANHSYNEQFF; cdr3_nt: TGTGCCAGCAGCTCATGGGGGGCCAACCACTCCTACAATGAGCAGTTCTTC; clone_size: NA; d_call: NA; v_call: TRBV7-9; j_call: TRBJ2-1
cdr3_aa: CASSYRKVAGTGETQYF; cdr3_nt: TGCGCCAGCAGCTACCGTAAGGTAGCGGGAACCGGTGAGACCCAGTACTTC; clone_size: few; d_call: TRBD2; v_call: TRBV5-1; j_call: TRBJ2-5
cdr3_aa: CSASGGAGSGELFF; cdr3_nt: TGCAGTGCTAGCGGGGGGGCAGGCTCTGGGGAGCTGTTTTTT; clone_size: NA; d_call: TRBD2; v_call: TRBV20-1; j_call: TRBJ2-2
cdr3_aa: CASNPHTDSNLPNEQFF; cdr3_nt: TGTGCCAGCAACCCTCACACGGACTCGAACCTACCTAATGAGCAGTTCTTC; clone_size: many; d_call: NA; v_call: TRBV2; j_call: TRBJ2-1
cdr3_aa: CASIFTGSNEQFF; cdr3_nt: TGTGCCAGCATCTTCACAGGGTCCAATGAGCAGTTCTTC; clone_size: few; d_call: NA; v_call: TRBV6-1; j_call: TRBJ2-1
cdr3_aa: CSLAVSPLHF; cdr3_nt: TGCAGCTTGGCCGTTTCACCCCTCCACTTT; clone_size: once; d_call: NA; v_call: TRBV29-1; j_call: TRBJ1-6
cdr3_aa: CAGSPGTEETQYF; cdr3_nt: TGTGCCGGCAGCCCCGGGACAGAAGAGACCCAGTACTTC; clone_size: NA; d_call: TRBD1; v_call: TRBV7-9; j_call: TRBJ2-5
cdr3_aa: CASSLQTGNYGYTF; cdr3_nt: TGCGCCAGCAGCTTGCAGACAGGGAACTATGGCTACACCTTC; clone_size: once; d_call: TRBD1; v_call: TRBV5-1; j_call: TRBJ1-2
cdr3_aa: CASSFPGLGDTGELFF; cdr3_nt: TGTGCCAGCAGCTTTCCGGGACTAGGGGACACCGGGGAGCTGTTTTTT; clone_size: few; d_call: TRBD2; v_call: TRBV5-6; j_call: TRBJ2-2
cdr3_aa: CASSRPKTGLFF; cdr3_nt: TGTGCCAGTAGTAGGCCCAAAACAGGGCTGTTTTTT; clone_size: many; d_call: NA; v_call: TRBV19; j_call: TRBJ1-4
cdr3_aa: CASSRDTTEKLFF; cdr3_nt: TGTGCCAGTAGTCGGGACACGACTGAAAAACTGTTTTTT; clone_size: many; d_call: NA; v_call: TRBV19; j_call: TRBJ1-4
cdr3_aa: CASSGPGTGLSDTQYF; cdr3_nt: TGTGCCAGCAGCGGACCGGGGACAGGGCTTTCAGATACGCAGTATTTT; clone_size: many; d_call: TRBD1; v_call: TRBV11-3; j_call: TRBJ2-3
cdr3_aa: CASSWANTEAFF; cdr3_nt: TGTGCCAGCAGCTGGGCGAACACTGAAGCTTTCTTT; clone_size: many; d_call: NA; v_call: TRBV7-2; j_call: TRBJ1-1
cdr3_aa: CAGSLPAGTSGIREQFF; cdr3_nt: TGTGCCGGTAGTCTCCCCGCCGGGACTAGCGGGATCCGTGAGCAGTTCTTC; clone_size: NA; d_call: TRBD2; v_call: TRBV19; j_call: TRBJ2-1
cdr3_aa: CASSHWGSDTGELFF; cdr3_nt: TGTGCCAGCAGCCATTGGGGGTCTGACACCGGGGAGCTGTTTTTT; clone_size: NA; d_call: NA; v_call: TRBV3-1; j_call: TRBJ2-2
cdr3_aa: CATSVSLAGGETQYF; cdr3_nt: TGTGCCACCAGTGTTTCCCTAGCGGGGGGGGAGACCCAGTACTTC; clone_size: few; d_call: TRBD2; v_call: TRBV24-1; j_call: TRBJ2-5
cdr3_aa: CASREVLNQPQHF; cdr3_nt: TGTGCCAGCAGAGAGGTCCTCAATCAGCCCCAGCATTTT; clone_size: NA; d_call: NA; v_call: TRBV6-2/TRBV6-3; j_call: TRBJ1-5
cdr3_aa: CSARDSPVRAEQYF; cdr3_nt: TGTAGTGCTAGAGATTCCCCCGTAAGGGCCGAGCAGTACTTC; clone_size: NA; d_call: NA; v_call: TRBV20-1; j_call: TRBJ2-7
cdr3_aa: CARRLAGGSGETQYF; cdr3_nt: TGTGCCAGAAGACTAGCGGGAGGAAGCGGAGAGACCCAGTACTTC; clone_size: few; d_call: TRBD2; v_call: TRBV6-5; j_call: TRBJ2-5
cdr3_aa: CASSQVGTALYEQYF; cdr3_nt: TGCGCCAGCAGCCAAGTGGGGACGGCCCTCTACGAGCAGTACTTC; clone_size: many; d_call: NA; v_call: TRBV5-1; j_call: TRBJ2-7
cdr3_aa: CSARESGNEKLFF; cdr3_nt: TGCAGTGCTAGAGAATCTGGTAATGAAAAACTGTTTTTT; clone_size: once; d_call: NA; v_call: TRBV20-1; j_call: TRBJ1-4
cdr3_aa: CASSLASGRADGETQYF; cdr3_nt: TGTGCCAGCAGCTTAGCTAGCGGGAGGGCCGATGGTGAGACCCAGTACTTC; clone_size: many; d_call: TRBD2; v_call: TRBV7-8; j_call: TRBJ2-5
cdr3_aa: CSAIGTGAGQGGGYTF; cdr3_nt: TGCAGTGCTATCGGGACAGGCGCCGGACAGGGTGGTGGCTACACCTTC; clone_size: NA; d_call: TRBD1; v_call: TRBV20-1; j_call: TRBJ1-2
cdr3_aa: CASSPTTGAKNIQYF; cdr3_nt: TGTGCCAGTAGTCCGACTACAGGGGCCAAAAACATTCAGTACTTC; clone_size: once; d_call: NA; v_call: TRBV11-1; j_call: TRBJ2-4
cdr3_aa: CAIRATYEQYF; cdr3_nt: TGTGCCATCAGAGCGACTTACGAGCAGTACTTC; clone_size: many; d_call: NA; v_call: TRBV10-3; j_call: TRBJ2-7
cdr3_aa: CATSGRGQVSTDTQYF; cdr3_nt: TGTGCCACCAGTGGCCGTGGACAGGTTAGCACAGATACGCAGTATTTT; clone_size: NA; d_call: TRBD1; v_call: TRBV24-1; j_call: TRBJ2-3
cdr3_aa: CASSLALADGYTF; cdr3_nt: TGTGCCAGCAGCTTAGCTCTAGCTGACGGCTACACCTTC; clone_size: NA; d_call: NA; v_call: TRBV7-9; j_call: TRBJ1-2
cdr3_aa: CASSQRGEKLFF; cdr3_nt: TGTGCCAGCAGCCAGAGAGGTGAAAAACTGTTTTTT; clone_size: many; d_call: NA; v_call: TRBV11-3; j_call: TRBJ1-4
cdr3_aa: CASRGDFSNQPQHF; cdr3_nt: TGTGCCAGCAGGGGGGACTTTAGCAATCAGCCCCAGCATTTT; clone_size: many; d_call: NA; v_call: TRBV2; j_call: TRBJ1-5
cdr3_aa: CSARRQGGSTEAFF; cdr3_nt: TGCAGTGCTAGAAGACAGGGGGGCAGCACTGAAGCTTTCTTT; clone_size: once; d_call: TRBD1; v_call: TRBV20-1; j_call: TRBJ1-1